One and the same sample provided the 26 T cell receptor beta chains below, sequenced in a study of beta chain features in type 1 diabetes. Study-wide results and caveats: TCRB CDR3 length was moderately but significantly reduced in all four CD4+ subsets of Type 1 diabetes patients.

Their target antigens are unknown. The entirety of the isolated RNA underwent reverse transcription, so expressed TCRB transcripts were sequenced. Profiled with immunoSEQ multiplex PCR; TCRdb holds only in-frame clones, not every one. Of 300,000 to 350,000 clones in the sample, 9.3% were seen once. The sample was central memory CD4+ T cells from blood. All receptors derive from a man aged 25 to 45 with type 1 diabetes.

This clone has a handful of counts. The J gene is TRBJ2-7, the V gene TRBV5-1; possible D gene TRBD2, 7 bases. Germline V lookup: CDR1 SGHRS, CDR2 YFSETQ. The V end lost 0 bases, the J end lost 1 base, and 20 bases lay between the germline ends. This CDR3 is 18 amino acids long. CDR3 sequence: CASSLVNGAGATSYEQYF. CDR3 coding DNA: TGCGCCAGCAGCTTGGTGAATGGGGCGGGGGCCACATCCTACGAGCAGTACTTC.

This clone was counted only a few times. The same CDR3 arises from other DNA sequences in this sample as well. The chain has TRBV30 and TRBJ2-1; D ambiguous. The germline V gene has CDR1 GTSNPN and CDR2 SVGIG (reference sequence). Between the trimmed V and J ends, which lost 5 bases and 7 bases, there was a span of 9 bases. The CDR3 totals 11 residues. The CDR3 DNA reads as TGTGCCTGGTCGTATGGGAATGAGCAGTTCTTC. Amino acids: CAWSYGNEQFF.

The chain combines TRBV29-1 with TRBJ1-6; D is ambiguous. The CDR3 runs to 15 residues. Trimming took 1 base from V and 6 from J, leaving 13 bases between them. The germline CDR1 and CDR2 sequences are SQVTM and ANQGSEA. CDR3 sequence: CSVEVSFWGNSPLHF. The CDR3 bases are TGCAGCGTTGAAGTATCCTTTTGGGGTAATTCACCCCTCCACTTT. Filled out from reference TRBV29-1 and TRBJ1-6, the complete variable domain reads SAVISQKPSRDICQRGTSLTIQCQVDSQVTMMFWYRQQPGQSLTLIATANQGSEATYESGFVIDKFPISRPNLTFSTLTVSNMSPEDSSIYLCSVEVSFWGNSPLHFGNGTRLTVT.

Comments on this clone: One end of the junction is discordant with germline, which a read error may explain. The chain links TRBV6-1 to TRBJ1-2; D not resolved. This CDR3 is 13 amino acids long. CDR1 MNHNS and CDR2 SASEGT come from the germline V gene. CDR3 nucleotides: TGTGCCAGCAGTTTAAACGCTAAGTATGGCTACACCTTC. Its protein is CASSLNAKYGYTF.

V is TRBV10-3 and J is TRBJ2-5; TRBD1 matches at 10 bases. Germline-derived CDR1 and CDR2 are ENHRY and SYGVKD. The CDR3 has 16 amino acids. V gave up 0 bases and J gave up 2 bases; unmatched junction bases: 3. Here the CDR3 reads CAISESTGGLQETQYF. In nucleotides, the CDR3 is TGTGCCATCAGTGAGTCGACAGGGGGCTTACAAGAGACCCAGTACTTC.

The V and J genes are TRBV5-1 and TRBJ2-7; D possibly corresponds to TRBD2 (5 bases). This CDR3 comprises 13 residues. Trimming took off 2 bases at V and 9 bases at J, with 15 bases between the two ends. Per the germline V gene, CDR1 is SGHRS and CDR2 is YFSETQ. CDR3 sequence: CASSFRTSDGQYF. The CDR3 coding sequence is TGCGCCAGCAGCTTCAGGACTTCAGACGGGCAGTACTTC.

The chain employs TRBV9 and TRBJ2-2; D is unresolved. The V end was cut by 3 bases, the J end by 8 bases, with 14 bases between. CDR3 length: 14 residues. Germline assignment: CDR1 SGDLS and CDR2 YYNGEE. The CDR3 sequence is CASSGYRDAGELFF. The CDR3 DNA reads TGTGCCAGCAGCGGTTATAGGGATGCTGGGGAGCTGTTTTTT. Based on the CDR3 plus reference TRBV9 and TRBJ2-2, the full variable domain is DSGVTQTPKHLITATGQRVTLRCSPRSGDLSVYWYQQSLDQGLQFLIQYYNGEERAKGNILERFSAQQFPDLHSELNLSSLELGDSALYFCASSGYRDAGELFFGEGSRLTVL.

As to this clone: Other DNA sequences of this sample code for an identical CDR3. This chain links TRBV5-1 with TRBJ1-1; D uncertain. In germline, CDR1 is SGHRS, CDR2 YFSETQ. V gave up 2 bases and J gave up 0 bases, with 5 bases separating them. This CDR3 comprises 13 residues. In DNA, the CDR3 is TGCGCCAGCAGCTTAGGCGTGAACACTGAAGCTTTCTTT. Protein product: CASSLGVNTEAFF.

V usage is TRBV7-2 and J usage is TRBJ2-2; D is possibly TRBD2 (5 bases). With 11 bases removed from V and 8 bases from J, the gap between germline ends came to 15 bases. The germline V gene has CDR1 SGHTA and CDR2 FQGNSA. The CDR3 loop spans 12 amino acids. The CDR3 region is CAAERSEGELFF. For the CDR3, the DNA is TGTGCCGCGGAGCGGTCAGAAGGGGAGCTGTTTTTT.

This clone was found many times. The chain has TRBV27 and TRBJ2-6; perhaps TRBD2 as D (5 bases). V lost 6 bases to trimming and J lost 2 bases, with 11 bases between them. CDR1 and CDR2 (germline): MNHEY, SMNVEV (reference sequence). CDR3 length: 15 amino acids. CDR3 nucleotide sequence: TGTGCCAGCAGCCCTAAGAGGGCTGGGGCCAACGTCCTGACTTTC. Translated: CASSPKRAGANVLTF.

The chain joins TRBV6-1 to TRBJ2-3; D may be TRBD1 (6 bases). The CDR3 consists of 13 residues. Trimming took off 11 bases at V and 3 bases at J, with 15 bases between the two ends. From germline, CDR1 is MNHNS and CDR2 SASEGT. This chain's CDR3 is CAGHRVGTDTQYF. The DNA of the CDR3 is TGTGCCGGGCACAGGGTAGGGACAGATACGCAGTATTTT.

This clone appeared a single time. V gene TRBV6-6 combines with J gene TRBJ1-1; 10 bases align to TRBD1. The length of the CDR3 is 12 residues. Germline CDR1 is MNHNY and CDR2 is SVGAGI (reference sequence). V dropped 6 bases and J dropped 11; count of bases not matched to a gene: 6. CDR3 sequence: CASSSGTGVAFF. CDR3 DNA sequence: TGTGCCAGCAGCTCCGGGACAGGGGTTGCTTTCTTT.

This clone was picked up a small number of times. CDR3 sequence: CASTQNFYGYTF. The DNA for the CDR3 is TGTGCCAGCACTCAGAATTTCTATGGCTACACCTTC. The rearrangement links TRBV2 to TRBJ1-2; D remains unclear. Germline V gene lookup returns CDR1 SNHLY and CDR2 FYNNEI. V lost 7 bases, J lost 4 bases, and 10 bases lay in between. The length of the CDR3 is 12 residues.

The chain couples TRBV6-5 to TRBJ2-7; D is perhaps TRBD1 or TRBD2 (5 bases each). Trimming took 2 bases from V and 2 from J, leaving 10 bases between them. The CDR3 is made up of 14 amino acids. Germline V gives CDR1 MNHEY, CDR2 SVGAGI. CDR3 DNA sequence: TGTGCCAGCAGTTACCGGGGCGGCCCCTACGAGCAGTACTTC. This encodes CASSYRGGPYEQYF.

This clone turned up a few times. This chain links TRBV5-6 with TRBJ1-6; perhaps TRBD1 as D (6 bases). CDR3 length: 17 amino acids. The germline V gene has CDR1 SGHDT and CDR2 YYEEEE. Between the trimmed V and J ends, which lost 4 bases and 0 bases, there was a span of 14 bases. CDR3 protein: CASSGRDTGSYNSPLHF. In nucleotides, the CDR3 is TGTGCCAGCAGCGGCCGGGACACCGGCTCCTATAATTCACCCCTCCACTTT.

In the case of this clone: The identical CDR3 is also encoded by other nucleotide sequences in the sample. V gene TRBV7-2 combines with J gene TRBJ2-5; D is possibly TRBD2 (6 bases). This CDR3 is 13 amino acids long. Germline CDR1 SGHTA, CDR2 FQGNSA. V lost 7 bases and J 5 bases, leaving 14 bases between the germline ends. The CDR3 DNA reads TGTGCCAGCACCAAGACTAGTGGGGAGACCCAGTACTTC. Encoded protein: CASTKTSGETQYF.

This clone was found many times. The CDR3 here is CASSVSGQYTEAFF. The CDR3 DNA reads as TGTGCCAGCAGCGTCTCGGGACAGTACACTGAAGCTTTCTTT. This chain joins TRBV9 and TRBJ1-1; 7 nucleotides line up with TRBD1. Unmatched junction bases numbered 4, after V lost 2 bases and J lost 3 bases. The CDR3 is made up of 14 amino acids. Germline CDR1 SGDLS, CDR2 YYNGEE.

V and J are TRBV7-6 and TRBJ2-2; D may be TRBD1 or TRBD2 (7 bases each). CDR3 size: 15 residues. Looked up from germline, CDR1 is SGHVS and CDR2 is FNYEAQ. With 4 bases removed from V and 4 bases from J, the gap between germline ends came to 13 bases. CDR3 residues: CASSYRGGGTGELFF. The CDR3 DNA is TGTGCCAGCAGCTACAGGGGAGGGGGCACCGGGGAGCTGTTTTTT. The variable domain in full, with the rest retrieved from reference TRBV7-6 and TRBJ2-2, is GAGVSQSPRYKVTKRGQDVALRCDPISGHVSLYWYRQALGQGPEFLTYFNYEAQQDKSGLPNDRFSAERPEGSISTLTIQRTEQRDSAMYRCASSYRGGGTGELFFGEGSRLTVL.

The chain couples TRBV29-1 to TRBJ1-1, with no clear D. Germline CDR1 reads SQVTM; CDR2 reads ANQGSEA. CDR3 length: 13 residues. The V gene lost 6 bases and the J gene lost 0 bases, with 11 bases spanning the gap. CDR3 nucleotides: TGCAGCGTGAAGCAAATCCTGAACACTGAAGCTTTCTTT. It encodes CSVKQILNTEAFF.

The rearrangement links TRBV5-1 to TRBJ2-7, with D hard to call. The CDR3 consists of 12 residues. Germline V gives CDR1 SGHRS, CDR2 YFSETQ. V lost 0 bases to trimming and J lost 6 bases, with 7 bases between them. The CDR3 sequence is CASSLVGPEQYF. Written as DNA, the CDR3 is TGCGCCAGCAGCTTGGTCGGGCCCGAGCAGTACTTC.

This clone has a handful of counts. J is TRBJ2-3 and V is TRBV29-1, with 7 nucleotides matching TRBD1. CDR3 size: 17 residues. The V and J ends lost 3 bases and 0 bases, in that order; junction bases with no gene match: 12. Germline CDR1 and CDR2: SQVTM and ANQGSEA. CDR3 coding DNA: TGCAGCGTTGAGAGTCGACAGGGCCAGAAGAGCACAGATACGCAGTATTTT. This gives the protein CSVESRQGQKSTDTQYF.

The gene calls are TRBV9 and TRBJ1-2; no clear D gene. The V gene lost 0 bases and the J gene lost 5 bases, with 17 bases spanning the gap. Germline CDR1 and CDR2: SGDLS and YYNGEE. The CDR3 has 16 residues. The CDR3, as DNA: TGTGCCAGCAGCGTAGATGAGGGTTCCCCTCGGTATGGCTACACCTTC. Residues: CASSVDEGSPRYGYTF.

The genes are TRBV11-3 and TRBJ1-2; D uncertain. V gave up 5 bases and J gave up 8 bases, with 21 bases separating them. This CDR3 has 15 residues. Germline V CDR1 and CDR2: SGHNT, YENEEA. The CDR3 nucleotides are TGTGCCAGCAGCCCGAGACCGATTTCCCCGGAGGGCTACACCTTC. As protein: CASSPRPISPEGYTF.

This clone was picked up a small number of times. CDR3 amino acids: CASSSQGVNEKLFF. The CDR3 DNA reads as TGTGCCAGCAGCTCACAGGGGGTTAATGAAAAACTGTTTTTT. V is TRBV5-6 and J is TRBJ1-4; TRBD1 agrees at 8 bases. CDR1 and CDR2 (germline): SGHDT, YYEEEE. The CDR3 runs 14 residues. V lost 3 bases to trimming and J lost 4 bases; unmatched junction nucleotides: 2.

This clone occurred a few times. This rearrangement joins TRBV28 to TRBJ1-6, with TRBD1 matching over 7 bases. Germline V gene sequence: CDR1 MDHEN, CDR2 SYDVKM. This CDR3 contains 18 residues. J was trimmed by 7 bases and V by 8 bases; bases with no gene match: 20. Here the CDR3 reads CASGEGGIPTGKNSPLHF. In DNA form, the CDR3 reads TGTGCCAGCGGTGAAGGGGGGATTCCGACAGGGAAAAATTCACCCCTCCACTTT. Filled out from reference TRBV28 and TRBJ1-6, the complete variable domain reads DVKVTQSSRYLVKRTGEKVFLECVQDMDHENMFWYRQDPGLGLRLIYFSYDVKMKEKGDIPEGYSVSREKKERFSLILESASTNQTSMYLCASGEGGIPTGKNSPLHFGNGTRLTVT.

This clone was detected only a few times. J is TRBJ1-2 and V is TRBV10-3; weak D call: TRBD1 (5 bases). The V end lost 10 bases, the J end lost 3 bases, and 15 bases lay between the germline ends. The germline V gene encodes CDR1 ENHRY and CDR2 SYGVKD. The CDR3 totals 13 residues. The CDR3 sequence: CATYSGIDYGYTF. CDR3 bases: TGTGCCACATACTCAGGGATAGACTATGGCTACACCTTC.